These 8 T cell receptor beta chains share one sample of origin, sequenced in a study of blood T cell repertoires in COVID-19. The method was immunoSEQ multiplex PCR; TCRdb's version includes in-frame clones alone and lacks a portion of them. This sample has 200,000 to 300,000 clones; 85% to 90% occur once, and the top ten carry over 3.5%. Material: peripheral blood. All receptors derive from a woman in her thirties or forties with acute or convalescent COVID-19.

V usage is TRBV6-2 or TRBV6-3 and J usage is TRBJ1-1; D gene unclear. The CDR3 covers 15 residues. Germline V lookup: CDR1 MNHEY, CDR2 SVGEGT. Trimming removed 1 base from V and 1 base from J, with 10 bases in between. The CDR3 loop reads CASSYYRTGNTEAFF. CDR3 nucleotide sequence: TGTGCCAGCAGTTACTATCGGACTGGGAACACTGAAGCTTTCTTT.

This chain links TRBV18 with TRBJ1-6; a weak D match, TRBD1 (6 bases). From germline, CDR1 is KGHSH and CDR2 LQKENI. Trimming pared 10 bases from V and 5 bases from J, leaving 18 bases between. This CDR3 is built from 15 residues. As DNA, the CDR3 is TGTGCCACCTCCTTCGACAGGATCCATAATTCACCCCTCCACTTT. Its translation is CATSFDRIHNSPLHF. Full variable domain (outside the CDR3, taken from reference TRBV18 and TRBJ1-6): NAGVMQNPRHLVRRRGQEARLRCSPMKGHSHVYWYRQLPEEGLKFMVYLQKENIIDESGMPKERFSAEFPKEGPSILRIQQVVRGDSAAYFCATSFDRIHNSPLHFGNGTRLTVT.

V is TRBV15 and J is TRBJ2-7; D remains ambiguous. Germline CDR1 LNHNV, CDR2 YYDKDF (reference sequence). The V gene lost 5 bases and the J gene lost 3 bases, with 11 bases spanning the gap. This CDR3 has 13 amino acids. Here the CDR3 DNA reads TGTGCCACCAGCTTCGAACTGAACTACGAGCAGTACGTC. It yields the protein CATSFELNYEQYV.

The CDR3 here is CASSPGHNYGYTF. CDR3 bases: TGTGCCAGCAGCCCGGGACACAACTATGGCTACACCTTC. The chain couples TRBV12-3 or TRBV12-4 to TRBJ1-2, with TRBD1 as a possible D gene (6 bases). V was pared by 6 bases and J by 2 bases, with 10 bases between. CDR3 length: 13 amino acids.

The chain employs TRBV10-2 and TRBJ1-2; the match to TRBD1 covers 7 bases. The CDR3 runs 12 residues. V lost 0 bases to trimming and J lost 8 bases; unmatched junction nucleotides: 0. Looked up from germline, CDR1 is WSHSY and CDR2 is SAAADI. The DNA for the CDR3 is TGCGCCAGCAGTGAGTCGACAGGGGGCTACACCTTC. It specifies CASSESTGGYTF.

CDR3 protein: CASSQVFSGYEQYV. The DNA for the CDR3 is TGTGCCAGCAGCCAAGTGTTTAGCGGGTACGAGCAGTACGTC. This chain uses TRBV4-2 with TRBJ2-7; 7 bases are a match to TRBD2. Germline CDR1 is LGHNA and CDR2 is YNFKEQ. The V and J ends lost 1 base and 4 bases, in that order; junction bases with no gene match: 4. The CDR3 contains 14 residues.

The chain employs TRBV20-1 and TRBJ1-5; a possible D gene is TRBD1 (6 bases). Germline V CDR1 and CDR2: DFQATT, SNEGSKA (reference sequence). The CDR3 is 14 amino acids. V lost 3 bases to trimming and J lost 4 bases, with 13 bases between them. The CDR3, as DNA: TGCAGTGCTAGTCCAGGGGCTAGTAATCAGCCCCAGCATTTT. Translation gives CSASPGASNQPQHF.

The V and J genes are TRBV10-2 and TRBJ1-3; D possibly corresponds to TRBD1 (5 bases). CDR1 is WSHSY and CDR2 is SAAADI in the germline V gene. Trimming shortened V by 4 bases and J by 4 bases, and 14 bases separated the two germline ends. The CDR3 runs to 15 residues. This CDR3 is CASSGGLNPGNTIYF. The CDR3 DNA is TGCGCCAGCAGTGGGGGCCTCAACCCGGGAAACACCATATATTTT.